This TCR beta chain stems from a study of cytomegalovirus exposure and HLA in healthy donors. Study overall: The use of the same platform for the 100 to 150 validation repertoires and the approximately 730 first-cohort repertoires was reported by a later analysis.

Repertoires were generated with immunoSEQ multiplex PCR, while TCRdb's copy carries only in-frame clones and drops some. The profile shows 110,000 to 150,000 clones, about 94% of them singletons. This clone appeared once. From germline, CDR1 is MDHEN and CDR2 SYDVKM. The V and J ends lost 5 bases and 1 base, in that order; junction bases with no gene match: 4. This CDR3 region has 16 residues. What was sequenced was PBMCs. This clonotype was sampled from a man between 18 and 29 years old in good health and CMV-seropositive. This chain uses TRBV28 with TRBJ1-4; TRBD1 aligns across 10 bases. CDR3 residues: CASSGDRGETNEKLFF. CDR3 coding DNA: TGTGCCAGCAGTGGGGACAGGGGAGAAACTAATGAAAAACTGTTTTTT. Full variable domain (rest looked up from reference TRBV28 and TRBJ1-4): DVKVTQSSRYLVKRTGEKVFLECVQDMDHENMFWYRQDPGLGLRLIYFSYDVKMKEKGDIPEGYSVSREKKERFSLILESASTNQTSMYLCASSGDRGETNEKLFFGSGTQLSVL.